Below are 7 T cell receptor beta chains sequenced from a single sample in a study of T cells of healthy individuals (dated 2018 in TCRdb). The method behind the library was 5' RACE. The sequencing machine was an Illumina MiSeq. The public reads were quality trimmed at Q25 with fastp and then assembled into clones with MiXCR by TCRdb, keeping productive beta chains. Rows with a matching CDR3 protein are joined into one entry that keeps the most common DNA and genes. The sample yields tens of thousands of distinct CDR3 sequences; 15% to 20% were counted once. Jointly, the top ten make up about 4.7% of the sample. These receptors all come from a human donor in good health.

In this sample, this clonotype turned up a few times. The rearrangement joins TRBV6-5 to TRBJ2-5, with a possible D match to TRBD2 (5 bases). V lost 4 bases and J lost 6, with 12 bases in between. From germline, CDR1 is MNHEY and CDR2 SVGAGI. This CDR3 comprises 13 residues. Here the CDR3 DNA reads TGTGCCAGCAGTTCTGCGGGCAGGCAGACCCAGTACTTC. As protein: CASSSAGRQTQYF.

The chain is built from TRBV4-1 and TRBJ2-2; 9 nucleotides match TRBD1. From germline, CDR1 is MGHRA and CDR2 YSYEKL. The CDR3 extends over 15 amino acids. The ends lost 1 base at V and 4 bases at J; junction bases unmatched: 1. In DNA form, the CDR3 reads TGCGCCAGCAGCCAAGGACAGGGGGGCACCGGGGAGCTGTTTTTT. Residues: CASSQGQGGTGELFF.

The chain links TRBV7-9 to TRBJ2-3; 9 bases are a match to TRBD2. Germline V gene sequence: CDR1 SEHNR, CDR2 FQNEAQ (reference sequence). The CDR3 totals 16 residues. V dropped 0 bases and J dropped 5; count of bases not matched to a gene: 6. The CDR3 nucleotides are TGTGCCAGCAGCTTAGCTAGCGGGGGAGTCGAAGATACGCAGTATTTT. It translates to CASSLASGGVEDTQYF. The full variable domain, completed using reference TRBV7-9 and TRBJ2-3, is DTGVSQNPRHKITKRGQNVTFRCDPISEHNRLYWYRQTLGQGPEFLTYFQNEAQLEKSRLLSDRFSAERPKGSFSTLEIQRTEQGDSAMYLCASSLASGGVEDTQYFGPGTRLTVL.

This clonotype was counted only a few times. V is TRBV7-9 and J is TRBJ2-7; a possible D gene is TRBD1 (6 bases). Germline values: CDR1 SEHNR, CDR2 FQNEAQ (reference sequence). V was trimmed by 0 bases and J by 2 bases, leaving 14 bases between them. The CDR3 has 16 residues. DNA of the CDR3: TGTGCCAGCAGCTTAGCGGGGGCAGGAAGAACCTACGAGCAGTACTTC. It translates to CASSLAGAGRTYEQYF.

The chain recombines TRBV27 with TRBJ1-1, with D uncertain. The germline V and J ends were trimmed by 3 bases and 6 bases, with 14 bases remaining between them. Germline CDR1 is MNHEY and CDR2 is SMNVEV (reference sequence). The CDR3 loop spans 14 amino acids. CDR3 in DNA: TGTGCCAGCAGTTTTCGGACCGGCTATTCTGAAGCTTTCTTT. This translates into CASSFRTGYSEAFF.

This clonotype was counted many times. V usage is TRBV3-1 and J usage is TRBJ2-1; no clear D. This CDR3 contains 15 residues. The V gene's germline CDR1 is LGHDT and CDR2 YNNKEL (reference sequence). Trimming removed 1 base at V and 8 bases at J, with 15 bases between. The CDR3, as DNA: TGTGCCAGCAGCCAAGCGACAATTGGTTGGGATGAGCAGTTCTTC. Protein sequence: CASSQATIGWDEQFF.

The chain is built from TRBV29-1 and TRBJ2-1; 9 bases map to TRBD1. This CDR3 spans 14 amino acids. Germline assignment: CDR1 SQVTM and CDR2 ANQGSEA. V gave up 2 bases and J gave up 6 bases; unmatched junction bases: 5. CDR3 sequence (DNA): TGCAGCGTTGAAATGGGACAGGGAGCCAATGAGCAGTTCTTC. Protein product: CSVEMGQGANEQFF.